Given below is one T cell receptor (beta chain) in context. This sample stems from a study of control samples from healthy donors and cancer patients. The CDR3 totals 15 residues. Between the trimmed V and J ends, which lost 2 bases and 1 base, there was a span of 13 bases. Germline values: CDR1 SGDLS, CDR2 YYNGEE. Produced via immunoSEQ multiplex PCR; TCRdb's table is partial and in-frame only. The table lists about 150,000 clones, 85% to 90% of them singletons. The sequenced material came from blood. The origin of this receptor is a man in his late teens or twenties in good health. The V call is TRBV9, the J call TRBJ2-7; D assignment may be TRBD1 or TRBD2 (6 bases each). The chain's CDR3 is CASSVLGGGSYEQYF. In nucleotides, the CDR3 is TGTGCCAGCAGCGTCCTAGGAGGGGGATCCTACGAGCAGTACTTC.